The present TCR beta chain was sequenced within a study of blood T cell repertoires in COVID-19. Study background: COVID-19 samples, acute and convalescent, were from the United States, Italy and Spain. T cells, B-cell-depleted T cells, or PBMCs supplied cDNA or gDNA.

Sequencing was performed with immunoSEQ multiplex PCR; in TCRdb, only in-frame clones are kept and a portion is missing. Found here are about 220,000 clones, less than 90% of them singletons; the top ten hold 0.72%. The receptor's source is a man in his forties with acute or convalescent COVID-19. The sequencing input was peripheral blood.

The CDR3 DNA reads as TGTGCCAGCAGTCTCGGGGGAAGGGGAAATCAGCCCCAGCATTTT. Its protein is CASSLGGRGNQPQHF. J is TRBJ1-5 and V is TRBV6-5; D perhaps matches TRBD1 (5 bases). Germline V gives CDR1 MNHEY, CDR2 SVGAGI. V lost 5 bases and J 4 bases, leaving 15 bases between the germline ends. The CDR3 runs to 15 residues.